This T cell receptor (beta chain) stems from a study of Ad26.COV2.S vaccination and SARS-CoV-2 variants. Across the study: Donor was one of the participants in the Ad26.COV2.S arm of the COV1001 trial.

TCRdb's table, derived via immunoSEQ multiplex PCR, lists solely in-frame clones and lacks some. The sample comprises about 320,000 clones, approximately 86% of which are singletons, and 2.1% rests with the top ten. The CDR3 length is 13 residues. V was shortened by 2 bases and J by 4 bases, with 7 bases between the two germline ends. Looked up from germline, CDR1 is MDHEN and CDR2 is SYDVKM. Treatment meaning: around 19 received Ad26.COV2.S at low or high dose, single or two shots; several received placebo; per-sample allocation not given. Repertoires come from day 63 after the first vaccine or placebo injection. An adult donor aged 18-55 years was enrolled in Boston.

The sequencing here drew on peripheral blood, taken in a trial of Ad26.COV2.S vaccine versus placebo. The TCR comes from a person between 18 and 65 years old who received the Ad26.COV2.S COVID-19 vaccine or a placebo. The chain employs TRBV28 and TRBJ2-3; D might be TRBD2 (5 bases). CDR3 in amino acids: CASSLPGADTQYF. The CDR3 region has the DNA TGTGCCAGCAGTTTACCCGGGGCAGATACGCAGTATTTT.